One and the same sample provided the 3 T cell receptor beta chains below, sequenced in a study of T cell repertoires in cytomegalovirus infection. From the reads, TCRdb called clonotypes with MiXCR, one entry per CDR3 protein. This table has fewer than 300,000 distinct CDR3 sequences, roughly a quarter appearing once. Material for sequencing was PBMCs. Receptors were obtained from a human donor in good health (CMV status not recorded). Some clones in this sample may be carry-over from other donors' samples.

This sequence joins TRBV29-1 and TRBJ2-7; 9 bases map to TRBD1. V lost 6 bases to trimming and J lost 6 bases; unmatched junction nucleotides: 6. The CDR3 spans 12 residues. The V gene's germline CDR1 is SQVTM and CDR2 ANQGSEA. This chain's CDR3 is CSVVDRGGEQYF. The CDR3 nucleotides read TGCAGCGTCGTGGACAGGGGAGGCGAGCAGTACTTC.

This clonotype occurred a few times. The chain is built from TRBV6-4 and TRBJ2-3, with 8 bases aligning to TRBD2. Trimming at V came to 2 bases and at J to 5 bases, leaving 0 bases not matched to a gene. Germline lookup yields CDR1 MRHNA and CDR2 SNTAGT. This CDR3 has 13 residues. CDR3 amino acids: CASSDSGRDTQYF. For the CDR3, the DNA is TGTGCCAGCAGTGACAGCGGGAGAGATACGCAGTATTTT.

This clonotype was seen repeatedly, ten times or more. V gene TRBV7-2 combines with J gene TRBJ2-5; 8 bases match TRBD1. The CDR3 runs 14 residues. Germline V gene data show CDR1 as SGHTA and CDR2 as FQGNSA. V shed 4 bases, J shed 3 bases, and the junction held 4 bases outside the gene matches. The DNA of the CDR3 is TGTGCCAGCAGCTCCCGGACAGGGAAAGAGACCCAGTACTTC. This sequence encodes CASSSRTGKETQYF.